The 30 T cell receptor beta chains in this list originate from one sample, sequenced in a study of cytomegalovirus exposure and HLA in healthy donors. The study ran its PCR with 60 Vbeta and 13 Jbeta primers. Profiling relied on immunoSEQ multiplex PCR, and the TCRdb table lists in-frame clones only, not all of them. The data show about 210,000 clones, around four fifths seen once. Sequenced input: PBMCs. The origin of the receptors is a middle-aged man in good health and CMV-seropositive.

V is TRBV7-9 and J is TRBJ1-5, with 10 bases identical to TRBD1. The CDR3 covers 15 residues. V was clipped by 1 base and J by 4 bases; unmatched bases: 1. Germline CDR1 is SEHNR and CDR2 is FQNEAQ (reference sequence). The CDR3 here is CASSLEGQGNQPQHF. The CDR3 DNA reads as TGTGCCAGCAGCTTAGAGGGACAGGGGAATCAGCCCCAGCATTTT.

V usage is TRBV7-2 and J usage is TRBJ1-1; D is ambiguous. The V gene lost 5 bases and the J gene lost 5 bases, with 6 bases spanning the gap. The germline CDR1 and CDR2 sequences are SGHTA and FQGNSA. The CDR3 has 11 amino acids. This chain's CDR3 is CASSPRTEAFF. The CDR3 DNA reads as TGTGCCAGCAGCCCACGGACTGAAGCTTTCTTT. The full variable domain, completed using reference TRBV7-2 and TRBJ1-1, is GAGVSQSPSNKVTEKGKDVELRCDPISGHTALYWYRQSLGQGLEFLIYFQGNSAPDKSGLPSDRFSAERTGGSVSTLTIQRTQQEDSAVYLCASSPRTEAFFGQGTRLTVV.

This clone was seen only a few times. The chain combines TRBV5-4 with TRBJ1-2; possibly TRBD1 for D (6 bases). The CDR3 has 16 residues. From germline, CDR1 is SGHNT and CDR2 YYREEE (reference sequence). Trimming shortened V by 0 bases and J by 6 bases, and 18 bases separated the two germline ends. This CDR3 reads CASSLGSVRGADGYTF. CDR3 nucleotide sequence: TGTGCCAGCAGCTTGGGAAGCGTTCGGGGGGCAGATGGCTACACCTTC.

On this clone: The germline gene is not matched at one end of the junction; a read error may be the cause. The chain couples TRBV7-9 to TRBJ2-2; D call uncertain. CDR1 and CDR2 (germline): SEHNR, FQNEAQ (reference sequence). This CDR3 has 16 residues. CDR3 protein: CSSSHPDGANTGELFF. CDR3 DNA sequence: TGTTCCAGCAGCCATCCCGACGGAGCGAACACCGGGGAGCTGTTTTTT.

The chain recombines TRBV7-9 with TRBJ1-3, with D unclear. Germline V lookup: CDR1 SEHNR, CDR2 FQNEAQ (reference sequence). The CDR3 is made up of 14 amino acids. Trimming left V 1 base short and J 2 bases short, with 6 bases between. The CDR3 DNA sequence: TGTGCCAGCAGCTTAGAAACAGCTGGAAACACCATATATTTT. Amino acid sequence: CASSLETAGNTIYF.

This clone has just a few counts. The J gene is TRBJ2-1, the V gene TRBV2; D possibly corresponds to TRBD1 (7 bases). Looked up from germline, CDR1 is SNHLY and CDR2 is FYNNEI. Between the trimmed V and J ends, which lost 8 bases and 15 bases, there was a span of 20 bases. The CDR3 sequence is 12 residues long. This CDR3 reads CASGGAGGMPFF. The CDR3 DNA reads TGTGCCAGCGGAGGGGCAGGGGGTATGCCGTTCTTC. The whole variable domain, filled in from reference TRBV2 and TRBJ2-1, reads EPEVTQTPSHQVTQMGQEVILRCVPISNHLYFYWYRQILGQKVEFLVSFYNNEISEKSEIFDDQFSVERPDGSNFTLKIRSTKLEDSAMYFCASGGAGGMPFFGPGTRLTVL.

The chain uses TRBV10-3 and TRBJ2-7; tentative D call: TRBD1 (6 bases). CDR3 length: 12 residues. V was pared by 4 bases and J by 3 bases, with 7 bases between. Germline CDR1 reads ENHRY; CDR2 reads SYGVKD. In DNA form, the CDR3 reads TGTGCCATCAGTGGAGGGGGCTACGAGCAGTACTTC. It translates to CAISGGGYEQYF.

About this clone: The same CDR3 can be traced to other DNA sequences in this sample. The J gene is TRBJ2-7, the V gene TRBV6-1; 7 bases align to TRBD1. The length of the CDR3 is 14 residues. Germline V gives CDR1 MNHNS, CDR2 SASEGT. The V and J ends lost 2 bases and 4 bases, in that order; junction bases with no gene match: 5. The CDR3 loop reads CASSESGTEYEQYF. For the CDR3, the DNA is TGTGCCAGCAGTGAATCGGGGACAGAATACGAGCAGTACTTC.

The genes are TRBV19 and TRBJ1-5; 7 nucleotides agree with TRBD1. Germline lookup yields CDR1 LNHDA and CDR2 SQIVND (reference sequence). The CDR3 consists of 16 residues. CDR3 region: CGGKGGRTGWNQPQHF. CDR3 sequence (DNA): TGTGGGGGAAAGGGTGGACGGACAGGTTGGAATCAGCCCCAGCATTTT.

The chain couples TRBV6-5 to TRBJ2-7, with D possibly matching TRBD1 (6 bases). This CDR3 region has 15 residues. Germline V gene sequence: CDR1 MNHEY, CDR2 SVGAGI. Trimming shortened V by 0 bases and J by 3 bases, and 12 bases separated the two germline ends. The CDR3 DNA is TGTGCCAGCAGTTACTCGGGCCAGGGGCACTACGAGCAGTACTTC. Protein: CASSYSGQGHYEQYF.

The genes are TRBV9 and TRBJ1-2; TRBD1 matches 8 bases. In germline, CDR1 is SGDLS, CDR2 YYNGEE. The CDR3 consists of 13 residues. J lost 7 bases, V lost 7 bases, and 9 bases had no gene match. The CDR3: CASGQGPIGGYTF. CDR3 bases: TGTGCCAGCGGACAGGGACCCATTGGTGGCTACACCTTC.

The genes are TRBV5-1 and TRBJ1-2, with 9 positions matching TRBD1. V was pared by 5 bases and J by 0 bases, with 17 bases of the junction left unmatched. This CDR3 spans 19 amino acids. Germline V gene sequence: CDR1 SGHRS, CDR2 YFSETQ. As DNA, the CDR3 is TGCGCCAGCAGAACCGGGACAGGGTCGGTGGCTTTTACTAACTATGGCTACACCTTC. Protein product: CASRTGTGSVAFTNYGYTF.

This clone was seen more than once but under ten times. This chain joins TRBV28 and TRBJ2-7, with TRBD2 identical over 8 bases. V lost 1 base, J lost 6 bases, and 5 bases stayed unmatched. This CDR3 comprises 14 residues. Germline assignment: CDR1 MDHEN and CDR2 SYDVKM. The CDR3 protein is CASSLYPGGGEQYF. The CDR3 region has the DNA TGTGCCAGCAGTTTATATCCGGGGGGGGGCGAGCAGTACTTC.

This clone appeared once. This sequence joins TRBV7-2 and TRBJ1-1; D gene uncertain. V was trimmed by 5 bases and J by 3 bases, leaving 13 bases between them. The CDR3 runs to 14 residues. From germline, CDR1 is SGHTA and CDR2 FQGNSA. The CDR3 region has the DNA TGTGCCAGCAGCGAAAGCGGTTGGTACACTGAAGCTTTCTTT. As protein: CASSESGWYTEAFF.

This chain connects TRBV10-3 to TRBJ1-1; 7 nucleotides agree with TRBD1. This CDR3 region has 16 residues. The trim removed 4 bases at V and 2 bases at J, leaving 10 bases unmatched. From germline, CDR1 is ENHRY and CDR2 SYGVKD. The CDR3 sequence: CAISGDSTNLNTEAFF. In nucleotides, the CDR3 is TGTGCCATCAGTGGGGACAGTACCAACCTTAACACTGAAGCTTTCTTT.

The chain is built from TRBV20-1 and TRBJ2-1; TRBD1 matches at 9 bases. Trimming removed 3 bases from V and 14 bases from J; junction bases left unmatched: 2. The CDR3 spans 10 residues. Germline CDR1 is DFQATT and CDR2 is SNEGSKA (reference sequence). In DNA form, the CDR3 reads TGCAGTGCTAGTAGGGACAGGGAGTTCTTC. It is translated as CSASRDREFF.

The chain employs TRBV7-9 and TRBJ2-1; 8 bases fit TRBD1. The CDR3 is made up of 15 amino acids. V shed 3 bases, J shed 4 bases, and the junction held 5 bases outside the gene matches. The germline V gene has CDR1 SEHNR and CDR2 FQNEAQ (reference sequence). The CDR3 region is CASSFDRGGYNEQFF. The CDR3 DNA reads as TGTGCCAGCAGCTTCGACAGGGGAGGTTACAATGAGCAGTTCTTC.

The chain recombines TRBV7-2 with TRBJ1-1; 9 bases agree with TRBD1. V was pared by 4 bases and J by 6 bases, with 9 bases of the junction left unmatched. The CDR3 length is 15 residues. Per germline, CDR1 SGHTA and CDR2 FQGNSA. CDR3 sequence (DNA): TGTGCCAGCAGCTCACCCACAGGGGGCGGGGCTGAAGCTTTCTTT. Its translation: CASSSPTGGGAEAFF.

The rearrangement joins TRBV21-1 to TRBJ2-2; no DNA check was done on the table's D call, TRBD1. TRBV21-1 is a listed pseudogene. This CDR3 contains 12 residues. The CDR3 DNA reads TGTGCCAGCAGCCAGAACACCGGGGAGCTGTTTTTT. Amino acids: CASSQNTGELFF.

The chain has TRBV30 and TRBJ1-5, with TRBD1 matching over 9 bases. CDR1 is GTSNPN, CDR2 SVGIG, per germline (reference sequence). CDR3 size: 15 residues. The junction had 9 bases not matched to a gene; V was cut back by 7 bases and J by 2 bases. The CDR3 bases are TGTGCCTCCTCAGGCCGACAGGGGGGCAATCAGCCCCAGCATTTT. It is translated as CASSGRQGGNQPQHF.

The chain links TRBV20-1 to TRBJ1-1; no clear D gene. Germline loops: CDR1 DFQATT, CDR2 SNEGSKA (reference sequence). The CDR3 is 11 residues long. The V end lost 6 bases, the J end lost 4 bases, and 9 bases lay between the germline ends. The CDR3 here is CSAPRFTEAFF. The CDR3 region has the DNA TGCAGTGCCCCCAGGTTCACTGAAGCTTTCTTT.

This chain connects TRBV7-2 to TRBJ2-7; D call uncertain. The CDR3 length is 13 residues. Germline-derived CDR1 and CDR2 are SGHTA and FQGNSA. V was cut by 4 bases and J by 4 bases, with 11 bases left in between. In DNA form, the CDR3 reads TGTGCCAGCAGCTCTAGGCGCTCATACGAGCAGTACTTC. Protein sequence: CASSSRRSYEQYF.

The chain joins TRBV5-1 to TRBJ1-2, with a possible D match to TRBD1 (6 bases). V was pared by 4 bases and J by 4 bases, with 8 bases between. The CDR3 sequence is 12 residues long. Germline lookup yields CDR1 SGHRS and CDR2 YFSETQ. The CDR3 sequence is CASSEDSYGYTF. DNA of the CDR3: TGCGCCAGCAGCGAGGACAGCTATGGCTACACCTTC.

As to this clone: One end of the junction does not line up with germline, which may come from a read error. The genes are TRBV6-1 and TRBJ2-4; 7 nucleotides match TRBD2. Germline-derived CDR1 and CDR2 are MNHNS and SASEGT. CDR3 length equals 16 residues. The CDR3: CASSGLATEGKNSQYF. The DNA for the CDR3 is TGTGCCAGCAGTGGACTAGCCACTGAGGGCAAAAACAGTCAGTACTTC.

The CDR3 coding sequence is TGTGCCAGTAGTATCTCAGAGGCCGGCTACACCTTC. Amino acid sequence: CASSISEAGYTF. The rearrangement uses TRBV19 and TRBJ1-2, with D hard to call. The CDR3 is 12 amino acids. Looked up from germline, CDR1 is LNHDA and CDR2 is SQIVND (reference sequence). Between the trimmed V and J ends, which lost 3 bases and 8 bases, there was a span of 10 bases.

This clone was seen only a few times. The genes are TRBV19 and TRBJ2-6, with D unresolved. Germline values: CDR1 LNHDA, CDR2 SQIVND (reference sequence). The V end lost 3 bases, the J end lost 0 bases, and 6 bases lay between the germline ends. This CDR3 spans 15 amino acids. This CDR3 reads CASSMWPSGANVLTF. The CDR3 DNA reads as TGTGCCAGTAGTATGTGGCCCTCTGGGGCCAACGTCCTGACTTTC.

The chain is built from TRBV7-2 and TRBJ2-7, with 7 positions matching TRBD1. Germline V gene data show CDR1 as SGHTA and CDR2 as FQGNSA. J was trimmed by 1 base and V by 5 bases; bases with no gene match: 5. The CDR3 covers 14 residues. The CDR3 sequence is CASSPQTGSYEQYF. The CDR3 bases are TGTGCCAGCAGCCCCCAGACAGGGTCCTACGAGCAGTACTTC.

This clone has just one count. This rearrangement joins TRBV5-1 to TRBJ1-2; D is unclear. Germline loops: CDR1 SGHRS, CDR2 YFSETQ. Trimming shortened V by 0 bases and J by 7 bases, and 13 bases separated the two germline ends. The CDR3 has 14 amino acids. The CDR3 is CASSLGLESRGYTF. The CDR3 bases are TGCGCCAGCAGCTTGGGTTTGGAGAGCCGTGGCTACACCTTC.

The rearrangement uses TRBV5-1 and TRBJ2-3; D remains ambiguous. The germline CDR1 and CDR2 sequences are SGHRS and YFSETQ. V gave up 4 bases and J gave up 2 bases, with 5 bases separating them. The CDR3 runs 12 residues. CDR3 in amino acids: CASSINTDTQYF. In DNA, the CDR3 is TGCGCCAGCAGCATCAACACAGATACGCAGTATTTT.

This rearrangement joins TRBV27 to TRBJ2-7, with 12 bases identical to TRBD1. This CDR3 has 15 amino acids. Germline values: CDR1 MNHEY, CDR2 SMNVEV (reference sequence). The junction had 7 bases not matched to a gene; V was cut back by 4 bases and J by 6 bases. This chain's CDR3 is CASSYPGQGAREQYF. CDR3 sequence (DNA): TGTGCCAGCAGTTACCCGGGACAGGGGGCCCGCGAGCAGTACTTC.